One sample yielded the 6 T cell receptor beta chains listed below, sequenced in a study of cytomegalovirus exposure and HLA in healthy donors. The PCR made use of 60 Vbeta and 13 Jbeta primers. Assay used: immunoSEQ multiplex PCR; TCRdb lists only in-frame clones, some missing. The data show 150,000 to 200,000 clones, around 75% seen once. Sequences were obtained from PBMCs. The origin of the receptors is a male donor in good health and CMV-seronegative.

This chain connects TRBV14 to TRBJ1-2; a weak D match, TRBD1 (5 bases). CDR1 and CDR2 (germline): SGHDN, FVKESK. The ends were cut back, 0 bases at V and 7 bases at J, with 15 bases in the middle. The CDR3 covers 15 residues. For the CDR3, the DNA is TGTGCCAGCAGCCAAGACGTCGGGGGAAGCGGTGGCTACACCTTC. The encoded protein is CASSQDVGGSGGYTF.

This clone appeared once. This rearrangement joins TRBV6-5 to TRBJ2-3; D perhaps matches TRBD2 (6 bases). Germline V gives CDR1 MNHEY, CDR2 SVGAGI. The germline V and J ends were trimmed by 5 bases and 5 bases, with 14 bases remaining between them. The CDR3 length is 14 residues. CDR3 sequence reads: CASSLIAEQDTQYF. The CDR3 DNA follows: TGTGCCAGCAGTCTCATAGCGGAGCAAGATACGCAGTATTTT.

The chain combines TRBV9 with TRBJ2-7, with 7 bases aligning to TRBD2. The germline V gene has CDR1 SGDLS and CDR2 YYNGEE. V shed 4 bases and J 6 bases; nucleotides not matched to a gene: 16. The CDR3 consists of 16 residues. The CDR3 DNA reads TGTGCCAGCAGCCCCCAGCGGGACTTGAGAGTATCCGAGCAGTACTTC. Protein: CASSPQRDLRVSEQYF.

This clone was found once. This chain links TRBV7-3 with TRBJ2-7; no clear D. Between the trimmed V and J ends, which lost 6 bases and 0 bases, there was a span of 15 bases. Germline lookup yields CDR1 SGHTA and CDR2 FQGTGA. The CDR3 sequence is 15 residues long. CDR3 sequence reads: CASREHGRNSYEQYF. The CDR3 nucleotides are TGTGCCAGCAGAGAGCATGGGCGCAACTCCTACGAGCAGTACTTC. Supplemented by reference TRBV7-3 and TRBJ2-7, the full variable domain reads GAGVSQTPSNKVTEKGKYVELRCDPISGHTALYWYRQSLGQGPEFLIYFQGTGAADDSGLPNDRFFAVRPEGSVSTLKIQRTERGDSAVYLCASREHGRNSYEQYFGPGTRLTVT.

The rearrangement joins TRBV11-2 to TRBJ2-7; D may be TRBD2 (6 bases). Per the germline V gene, CDR1 is SGHAT and CDR2 is FQNNGV. The CDR3 runs to 14 residues. V was pared by 7 bases and J by 3 bases, with 16 bases between. The CDR3 loop is CASNPGDYHYEQYF. CDR3 coding DNA: TGTGCCAGCAACCCGGGAGATTACCACTACGAGCAGTACTTC.

The J gene is TRBJ2-1, the V gene TRBV12-5, with 8 bases lining up with TRBD2. The J segment lost 2 bases and the V segment lost 0 bases, leaving 21 bases of the junction unmatched. Germline V gives CDR1 LGHNT, CDR2 FRNRAP. The CDR3 loop spans 22 amino acids. The CDR3 spells CASGLVSPISRASGSAYNEQFF. The CDR3 bases are TGTGCTAGTGGTTTGGTTTCTCCTATCTCCAGGGCCAGCGGGAGCGCCTACAATGAGCAGTTCTTC.